This T cell receptor beta chain stems from a study of cytomegalovirus exposure and HLA in healthy donors. Use of 60 Vbeta and 13 Jbeta primers characterized the PCR. The repertoire was sequenced with immunoSEQ multiplex PCR; TCRdb's copy has only in-frame clones and lacks some. The sample gives tens of thousands of clones, about three quarters of which show up once; over 2.5% is in the top ten. Study-wide results and caveats: A missense DCLRE1C variant was associated with V- and J-gene trimming of TCR beta chains in a later analysis, and an independent cohort replicated the association. Presence/absence analyses supposed approximately even sequencing depth among donors.

Of note for this clone: Its antigen is as yet unknown.

There are 17 residues in the CDR3. Germline V CDR1 and CDR2: MDHEN, SYDVKM. V trimming: 6 bases; J trimming: 2 bases; junction bases outside the gene matches: 13. The sequenced sample was PBMCs. This chain joins TRBV28 and TRBJ1-1, with 9 bases fitting TRBD1. The sequence came from a female donor in good health and CMV-seronegative. The DNA for the CDR3 is TGTGCCAGCAGCCCAAACAGGGGGCGAGGTCTAAACACTGAAGCTTTCTTT. This translates into CASSPNRGRGLNTEAFF.